A selection of T cell receptor beta chains follows, all from one sample in a study of cytomegalovirus exposure and HLA in healthy donors. Measured with immunoSEQ multiplex PCR; TCRdb has only the in-frame clones, and not every one. The table records roughly 130,000 clones, 79% of them present only once. What was sequenced was PBMCs. The source of these receptors is a man younger than 30 in good health and CMV-seronegative. The CDR3 runs from the conserved cysteine through the conserved F or W. D genes are given only for firm matches. The listing skips clone size in some rows; elsewhere it reads once, few, many or a size class.

DNA: TGTGCCATCAGTGAAAGGGACAGGGGGGCGATAACCGGGGAGCTGTTTTTT
CDR3: CAISERDRGAITGELFF
size: NA
D: TRBD1
V: TRBV10-3
J: TRBJ2-2

DNA: TGTGCCAGCAGTCGGACAGGGGTAACTACCGGGGAGCTGTTTTTT
CDR3: CASSRTGVTTGELFF
size: NA
D: TRBD1
V: TRBV6-5
J: TRBJ2-2

DNA: TGTGCCAGCAGCGCCGTAGGTGGGAAGAGGGACATTCAGTACTTC
CDR3: CASSAVGGKRDIQYF
size: once
D: NA
V: TRBV9
J: TRBJ2-4

DNA: TGTGCCAGCAGCCCCTCGACTCATCAAGGTGAAAAACTGTTTTTT
CDR3: CASSPSTHQGEKLFF
size: few
D: NA
V: TRBV13
J: TRBJ1-4

DNA: TGTGCCAGCAGCCGCGGGGACGGGGATGGCTACACCTTC
CDR3: CASSRGDGDGYTF
size: once
D: NA
V: TRBV11-3
J: TRBJ1-2

DNA: TGTGCCAGCAGCCAGGGGGGGTCCTATGGCTACACCTTC
CDR3: CASSQGGSYGYTF
size: NA
D: NA
V: TRBV14
J: TRBJ1-2

DNA: TGTGCCACCCAGACAGACTCCTACGAGCAGTACTTC
CDR3: CATQTDSYEQYF
size: NA
D: NA
V: TRBV6-6
J: TRBJ2-7

DNA: TGTGCCAGCAGCTTAGCACCCCAGGGAGGGAGGGAGCTGTTTTTT
CDR3: CASSLAPQGGRELFF
size: NA
D: TRBD2
V: TRBV5-6
J: TRBJ2-2

DNA: TGTGCCAGCAGCCCCGGGACAAGTCCCTACGAGCAGTACTTC
CDR3: CASSPGTSPYEQYF
size: NA
D: NA
V: TRBV7-2
J: TRBJ2-7

DNA: TGTGCCAGCAGTTACTCGGGACAGGGGCGGGAAAAACTGTTTTTT
CDR3: CASSYSGQGREKLFF
size: few
D: TRBD1
V: TRBV6-5
J: TRBJ1-4

DNA: TGTGCCAGCAGTGTAGACAAGGAAAGGGCTTTCTTT
CDR3: CASSVDKERAFF
size: few
D: NA
V: TRBV6-5
J: TRBJ1-1

DNA: TGTGCCAGCAGCTTAGTTGGCCTGAACACTGAAGCTTTCTTT
CDR3: CASSLVGLNTEAFF
size: once
D: NA
V: TRBV7-2
J: TRBJ1-1

DNA: TGCGCCAGCAGCTTACAGGGGGCTTGGAAGTACACTGAAGCTTTCTTT
CDR3: CASSLQGAWKYTEAFF
size: NA
D: TRBD1
V: TRBV5-1
J: TRBJ1-1

DNA: TGCAGTGCCGCGGACCTCGGACTGCAGTATTTT
CDR3: CSAADLGLQYF
size: NA
D: NA
V: TRBV20-1
J: TRBJ2-3

DNA: TGTGCCAGCAGCCCCCAACGTTGGTCGGGGGCTTTCTTT
CDR3: CASSPQRWSGAFF
size: NA
D: NA
V: TRBV11-2
J: TRBJ1-1

DNA: TGTGCCAGCAGCTACGGGGGGCTCAATGAGCAGTTCTTC
CDR3: CASSYGGLNEQFF
size: NA
D: NA
V: TRBV7-2
J: TRBJ2-1

DNA: TGTGCCAGCAGCTTACAGAGACAGGGACAAGAGACCCAGTACTTC
CDR3: CASSLQRQGQETQYF
size: NA
D: TRBD1
V: TRBV7-2
J: TRBJ2-5